This T cell receptor beta chain originates from a study of shared clonotypes between healthy human individuals (dated by TCRdb to the early 2020s). About the investigation overall: A few men and a couple of women, aged 18 to 49 years, made up the cohort. To increase sequencing depth and limit assay-specific biases, different laboratories used diverse techniques to prepare libraries and sequence TCR repertoires. Per donor, three plates each were used for CD4 naive and CD4 memory, two for CD8 naive, and one for CD8 memory. Blood TCR repertoires of roughly five healthy adults were deeply sequenced to estimate repertoire size and the extent of clonotype sharing between individuals. Between about 0.85 and 8.9 billion PBMCs per donor were obtained by leukapheresis. The paper's findings and limits, for the study overall: Estimated clonotype richness was generally larger for naive than for memory subsets. Pairwise subsampling indicated that sequencing depth was expected to affect the degree of clonotype sharing among donors. Even with the large sequencing depth, rarefaction of the sorted-subset datasets indicated that sequencing was incomplete. Sharing across a handful of donors was observed for about 5% of naive CD4, under 4% of naive CD8, about 2.5% of memory CD4, and about 0.4% of memory CD8 clonotypes. Compared with non-shared clonotypes, the clonotypes found in all four sorted-subset donors had higher generation probabilities. Because the study included a small number of donors, the genetic and exposure-history diversity represented was limited. Sampling was restricted to blood, and TCR repertoires in tissues likely differ from the TCR repertoires found in blood.

Donors were healthy HIV-negative adults with no recently reported acute infections or vaccinations. Only Caucasian adults living in Nashville, Tennessee, USA were represented among the donors. Magnetic negative selection was used to enrich CD4+ T cells, after which naive cells were positively selected on CD45RA and the negative fraction became the memory subset. Blood was collected by leukapheresis, and PBMCs were isolated by Ficoll-Histopaque density gradient centrifugation and then cryopreserved in liquid nitrogen vapor phase. Analytical flow cytometry was used to check the purity and quantity of every magnetically sorted T cell population. Each sorted fraction had its genomic DNA isolated and then quantified by UV absorbance on a Nanodrop 2000c. About this clone itself: Which antigen it targets is not known. Qualities for individual bases were not recorded, and no much larger clone is one base off.

Cut back by 6 bases and 0 bases, the V and J ends lie 9 bases apart. CDR1 and CDR2, looked up from the germline V gene (reference sequence), are SEHNR and FQNEAQ. The CDR3 contains 13 residues, cysteine and phenylalanine counted. The sequence is cut down to CDR3 DNA, 39 bases in frame from base 1. Using the deep immunoSEQ assay, multiplex PCR amplified TCR CDR3 regions from genomic DNA. Extracted genomic DNA from each cell subset was distributed evenly across all wells of several immunoSEQ 96-well plates, and each plate was treated as a replicate. For sorted subsets, approximately 210 ng genomic DNA, equal to 30,000 to 35,000 T cell genomes, was loaded into each replicate PCR. Purified libraries were measured with a Qubit 3.0 fluorometer, size-checked on a Bioanalyzer 2100, and measured again with the KAPA Library Quantification kit. Every immunoSEQ 96-well plate was sequenced on a dedicated single-read 150-cycle Illumina NextSeq 550 flow cell. The authors' analysis ran thus. Because the immunoSEQ output included only junctional sequences and no quality scores, the filtering could not be the same as the filtering used for full-length reads. To assign V/J genes and CDR3, sequences were annotated against IMGT germline references using PyIR, a Python wrapper for IgBLAST v1.9. Reads were filtered out if the reads had weak V/J assignments (E-value above 1e-6), no CDR3, stop codons, out-of-frame junctions, or ambiguous translated residues. V3J clonotypes were defined as sequences sharing the same inferred V gene, J gene, and CDR3 amino acid sequence. The percentage overlap between two repertoires was calculated by dividing the number of shared unique clonotypes by the size of the smaller repertoire. RTK rarefaction, the Chao1 estimator, and Recon v2.1 estimates of unobserved clonotypes were used to assess repertoire richness. OLGA was used to compute generation probabilities for all TCRbeta clonotypes that the gDNA method yielded from a handful of donors. TCRdb's version of the immuneACCESS table is confined to in-frame rearrangements and falls short of the full clone set. An unresolved V gene accounts for under half of the shortfall where checked; the remainder is of unknown origin. V, J and clone size are taken as reported in that table, and D and trimming were inferred from the DNA itself. Counted in this sample were approximately 1.4 million clones; 95% to 99% of them appeared once. Of the sample, 0.45% is held by the ten largest clones.

This TCR was recovered from a man aged 25-45 years in good health. Sequences were obtained from naive CD4+ T cells sorted from blood. This sample's cell subset or site label indicates: CD45RA+ positively selected. The receptor chain draws on TRBV7-9 and TRBJ2-7; the D segment cannot be called with confidence. The CDR3 protein is CASRTDPSYEQYF. In nucleotide form, the sequence is TGTGCCAGCAGAACGGATCCCTCCTACGAGCAGTACTTC.